The T cell receptor (beta chain) described here comes from a study of shared clonotypes between healthy human individuals. V dropped 4 bases and J dropped 17 bases, with 12 bases sitting between them. Germline V lookup: CDR1 MNHNY, CDR2 SVGAGI (reference sequence). The CDR3 extends over 11 amino acids. For every subset, genomic DNA was evenly distributed across several immunoSEQ plates. Sequenced by immunoSEQ multiplex PCR; TCRdb stores in-frame clones only, minus some. The table has 2.5 million or so clones, over 85% seen once. The sequence was obtained from a young man in good health. This chain joins TRBV6-6 and TRBJ1-6; D is perhaps TRBD1 (6 bases). Material: naive CD4+ T cells sorted from blood. The subset denotes: CD45RA+ positively selected. The CDR3 protein is CASSSASGVHF. CDR3 DNA: TGTGCCAGCAGTTCCGCTTCAGGGGTCCACTTT.